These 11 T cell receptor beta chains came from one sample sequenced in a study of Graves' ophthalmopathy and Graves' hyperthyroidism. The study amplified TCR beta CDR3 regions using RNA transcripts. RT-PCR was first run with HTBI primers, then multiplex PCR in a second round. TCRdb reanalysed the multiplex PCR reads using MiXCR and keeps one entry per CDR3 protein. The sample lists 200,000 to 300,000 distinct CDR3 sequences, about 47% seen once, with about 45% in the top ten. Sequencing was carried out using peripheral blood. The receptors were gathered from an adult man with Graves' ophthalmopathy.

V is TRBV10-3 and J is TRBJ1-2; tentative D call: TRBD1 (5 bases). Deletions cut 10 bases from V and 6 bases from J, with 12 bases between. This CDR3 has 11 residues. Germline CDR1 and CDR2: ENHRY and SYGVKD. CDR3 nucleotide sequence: TGTGCCACAGCCGGGACCAATGGCTACACCTTC. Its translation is CATAGTNGYTF.

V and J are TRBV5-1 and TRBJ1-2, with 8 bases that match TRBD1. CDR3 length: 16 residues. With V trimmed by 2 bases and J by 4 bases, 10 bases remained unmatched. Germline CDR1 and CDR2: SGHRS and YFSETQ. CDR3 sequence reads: CASSFSSGQGVYGYTF. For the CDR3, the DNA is TGCGCCAGCAGCTTCTCTTCCGGACAGGGAGTCTATGGCTACACCTTC.

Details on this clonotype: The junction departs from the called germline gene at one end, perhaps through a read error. Here the CDR3 DNA reads TGTGCCAGCAGTTTATCAGAGGTTCCCCCCTACGAGCAGTACTTC. Translated: CASSLSEVPPYEQYF. This chain connects TRBV10-3 to TRBJ2-7, with D unresolved. Germline V gene sequence: CDR1 ENHRY, CDR2 SYGVKD. This CDR3 contains 15 residues.

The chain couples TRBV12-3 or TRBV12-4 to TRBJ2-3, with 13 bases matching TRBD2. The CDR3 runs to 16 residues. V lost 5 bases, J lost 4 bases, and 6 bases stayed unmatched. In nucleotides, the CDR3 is TGTGCCAGCAGTGCCGCGGGACTAGCGGGATCAGATACGCAGTATTTT. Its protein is CASSAAGLAGSDTQYF.

CDR3 bases: TGTGCCAGCAGCGACAGGGGGCGGTTCACTGGAAACACCATATATTTT. Its protein product is CASSDRGRFTGNTIYF. This chain uses TRBV24-1 with TRBJ1-3; 10 bases are shared with TRBD1. The CDR3 totals 16 residues. Germline V gene lookup returns CDR1 KGHDR and CDR2 SFDVKD. With 11 bases clipped from V and 2 bases from J, the junction kept 11 bases outside the gene matches.

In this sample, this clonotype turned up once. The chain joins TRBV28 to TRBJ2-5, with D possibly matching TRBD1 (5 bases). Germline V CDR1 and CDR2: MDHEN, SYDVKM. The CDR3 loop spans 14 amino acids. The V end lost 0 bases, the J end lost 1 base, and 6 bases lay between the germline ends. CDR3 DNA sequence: TGTGCCAGCAGTTTATGGACAGCCCAAGAGACCCAGTACTTC. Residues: CASSLWTAQETQYF.

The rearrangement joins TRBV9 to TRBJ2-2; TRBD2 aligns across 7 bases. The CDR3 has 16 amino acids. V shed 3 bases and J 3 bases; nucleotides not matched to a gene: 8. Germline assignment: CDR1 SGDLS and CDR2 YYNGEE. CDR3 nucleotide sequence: TGTGCCAGCAGCGCAACTAGCGCCCACTACACCGGGGAGCTGTTTTTT. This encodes CASSATSAHYTGELFF.

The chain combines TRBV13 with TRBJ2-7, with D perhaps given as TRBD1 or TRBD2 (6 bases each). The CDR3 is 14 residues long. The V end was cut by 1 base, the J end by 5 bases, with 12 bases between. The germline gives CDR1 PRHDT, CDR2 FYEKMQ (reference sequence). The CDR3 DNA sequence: TGTGCCAGCAGCTTAGTCCCGGGGGCAGACGAGCAGTACTTC. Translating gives CASSLVPGADEQYF.

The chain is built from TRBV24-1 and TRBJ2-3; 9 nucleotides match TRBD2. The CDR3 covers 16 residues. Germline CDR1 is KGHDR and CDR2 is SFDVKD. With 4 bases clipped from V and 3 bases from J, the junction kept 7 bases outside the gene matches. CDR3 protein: CATSEKLAGDTDTQYF. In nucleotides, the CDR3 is TGTGCCACCAGTGAGAAACTAGCGGGTGATACAGATACGCAGTATTTT.

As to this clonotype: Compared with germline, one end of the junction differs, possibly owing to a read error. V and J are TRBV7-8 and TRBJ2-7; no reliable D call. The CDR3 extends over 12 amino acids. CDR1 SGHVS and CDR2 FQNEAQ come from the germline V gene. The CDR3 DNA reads TGCGCCAGCAGCTTAGGCTCCTACGGGCAGTACTTC. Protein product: CASSLGSYGQYF.

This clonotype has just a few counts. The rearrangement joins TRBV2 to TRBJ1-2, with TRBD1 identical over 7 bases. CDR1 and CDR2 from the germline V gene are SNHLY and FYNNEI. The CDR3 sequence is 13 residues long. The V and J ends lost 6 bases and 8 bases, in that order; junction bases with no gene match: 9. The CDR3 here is CASSVDRVGGYTF. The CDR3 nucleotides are TGTGCCAGCAGCGTCGACAGGGTAGGAGGCTACACCTTC.